These 8 T cell receptor beta chains came from one sample sequenced in a study of blood T cells in healthy people across ages. It was with a sample-barcoded 5' primer and a J-beta primer mix that a second PCR of roughly 7 to 12 cycles was run. One entry per CDR3 protein, called by TCRdb with MiXCR from the 5' RACE reads. The table shows hundreds of thousands of distinct CDR3 sequences, with roughly two fifths occurring only once. Sequencing input: blood. These receptors were taken from a woman aged 60-75 years in good health.

This clonotype occurred many times. The rearrangement uses TRBV15 and TRBJ2-5; D is unresolved. The germline V and J ends were trimmed by 0 bases and 5 bases, with 7 bases remaining between them. This CDR3 spans 13 amino acids. Germline lookup yields CDR1 LNHNV and CDR2 YYDKDF (reference sequence). The DNA of the CDR3 is TGTGCCACCAGCAGAGATAGGGTGGAGACCCAGTACTTC. Translated: CATSRDRVETQYF.

The V and J genes are TRBV11-2 and TRBJ2-5; D gene uncertain. Germline CDR1 reads SGHAT; CDR2 reads FQNNGV. Trimming shortened V by 5 bases and J by 5 bases, and 18 bases separated the two germline ends. This CDR3 is 15 amino acids long. CDR3: CASSPAVEYGETQYF. In nucleotides, the CDR3 is TGTGCCAGCAGCCCGGCGGTGGAATACGGGGAGACCCAGTACTTC.

This clonotype was observed at least ten times. The V gene is TRBV7-2, the J gene TRBJ2-1, with 9 bases aligning to TRBD1. CDR1 is SGHTA, CDR2 FQGNSA, per germline. V lost 5 bases and J lost 6; bases outside the gene matches: 5. This CDR3 has 14 residues. This chain's CDR3 is CASSTGTGINEQFF. In nucleotides, the CDR3 is TGTGCCAGCAGCACTGGGACAGGGATCAATGAGCAGTTCTTC.

The chain carries TRBV27 and TRBJ2-1; D is possibly TRBD2 (5 bases). The CDR3 consists of 14 residues. Germline V gene lookup returns CDR1 MNHEY and CDR2 SMNVEV (reference sequence). The germline V and J ends were trimmed by 3 bases and 2 bases, with 8 bases remaining between them. Written as DNA, the CDR3 is TGTGCCAGCAGTTTGGAACTAGCCTACAATGAGCAGTTCTTC. Translating gives CASSLELAYNEQFF.

Turning to this clonotype: One junction end does not reproduce the germline sequence, and a read error may be involved. The chain couples TRBV12-3 or TRBV12-4 to TRBJ2-3; maybe TRBD2 (5 bases). This CDR3 is built from 15 residues. CDR3 coding DNA: TGTGTCAGCAGCTCCGGGCCTGGAGGTACAGATACGCAGTATTTT. Translation gives CVSSSGPGGTDTQYF.

J is TRBJ1-6 and V is TRBV20-1; 11 positions match TRBD1. The CDR3 runs to 16 residues. Trimming removed 1 base from V and 6 bases from J; junction bases left unmatched: 5. CDR1 DFQATT and CDR2 SNEGSKA come from the germline V gene (reference sequence). The CDR3 DNA reads TGCAGTGCTAGAGGGACAGGGGGCGAGGGTAATTCACCCCTCCACTTT. It translates to CSARGTGGEGNSPLHF.

This clonotype was observed many times. V is TRBV7-6 and J is TRBJ2-1; D is perhaps TRBD1 (6 bases). Trimming left V 0 bases short and J 6 bases short, with 12 bases between. In germline, CDR1 is SGHVS, CDR2 FNYEAQ. CDR3 length: 15 amino acids. This chain's CDR3 is CASSLAPPGVNEQFF. DNA for the CDR3: TGTGCCAGCAGCTTAGCGCCCCCAGGGGTCAATGAGCAGTTCTTC.

This clonotype has just one count. V usage is TRBV5-1 and J usage is TRBJ2-4; D is unresolved. The CDR3 covers 12 residues. CDR1 is SGHRS, CDR2 YFSETQ, per germline. V gave up 0 bases and J gave up 13 bases, with 11 bases separating them. The CDR3 DNA reads TGCGCCAGCAGCTTGGTGGTAGATGGGCAGTACTTC. Protein product: CASSLVVDGQYF.